This T cell receptor beta chain was retrieved from a study of T cells after yellow fever vaccination (dated by TCRdb to the late 2010s). For the study in its entirety: The SMART-Seq v4 Ultra Low Input RNA kit was used to prepare libraries from fractions with low cell numbers. To follow T-cell clones before and after both primary and booster YFV17D yellow fever vaccination, bulk TCR alpha and beta repertoires underwent longitudinal sequencing. Two healthy male donors made up the cohort, one aged 18 to 30 years and the other aged 30 to 40 years. Blood was collected at multiple timepoints before and after primary and secondary immunization, and bulk PBMC replicates and cell subsets were isolated. Overall results and qualifications from the work: Because abundant contaminating clonotypes from the bulk population could be contained in FACS-sorted repertoires, computational filtering was required. Most clones expanded after primary vaccination (about 96% of CD4 and 88% of CD8) were re-detected after the booster, suggesting that broad memory maintenance occurred. The secondary T-cell response was found to be weaker but faster than the primary response, with a peak reached on day 5 rather than on day 15. A small share of clonotypes was detected in both CD4 and CD8 compartments, with the overlap likely arising from convergent recombination. Only two donors were included in the study, so the extent to which the findings can be generalized is limited.

The instrument given in TCRdb is Illumina NovaSeq 6000. TCR cDNA was synthesized by 5'RACE template switching, through which a universal primer site and unique molecular identifiers were introduced. Priming for cDNA synthesis came from both the TCR alpha and TCR beta constant segments. Library amplification used two PCR steps, and the second PCR step added sample barcodes and sequencing adapters. Sequencing of libraries was performed on Illumina HiSeq 2500 (2x100 bp) or NovaSeq (2x150 bp). Under the source paper's analysis protocol: MIGEC was used to demultiplex reads and collapse the reads into UMI consensus sequences, and MiXCR was used for V(D)J alignment. Vaccine-responding clonotypes were defined with edgeR using replicate PBMC samples, requiring FDR below 0.01 and a log2 fold change above 5 up to day 15. CD4 or CD8 identity was assigned to each bulk clonotype according to whether the clonotype was present at higher abundance in the sequenced CD4 repertoire or the sequenced CD8 repertoire. Clones were called with MiXCR by TCRdb after fastp trimmed the public reads at Q25, and only in-frame beta chains were retained. When rows share a CDR3 protein, they turn into one entry using the most common DNA and genes. TCRdb assigned the V and J calls; the authors' analysis was not used. The sample data list about 220,000 distinct CDR3 sequences, and about 3% of these were observed just once. About 3% of the sample rests with the top ten.

CDR1 LGHDT and CDR2 YNNKEL were looked up in the germline V gene (reference sequence). The CDR3 runs 13 residues from the cysteine to the phenylalanine. This entry keeps only the CDR3 DNA: 39 bases, framed from base 1. V is reduced by 4 bases and J by 6 bases, leaving a spacing of 9 bases between them. Notes on this clonotype: The clone's antigen remains unknown. Nothing much larger sits one base from this clone, and base qualities are not available.

Reading the label with the study, this specimen's treatment or condition is: live attenuated yellow fever vaccine strain. PBMCs were isolated from peripheral blood using a standard Ficoll-Paque protocol. CD4 and CD8 T-cell fractions were isolated with Dynabeads CD4 and CD8 positive selection kits. RNA was extracted with TriZol from bulk PBMCs, CD4 and CD8 fractions, and dextramer-positive and dextramer-negative fractions. The sample in question was CD4+ T cells sorted from PBMCs, obtained 10 days after the yellow fever booster vaccination. The origin of this receptor is a man between 18 and 29 years old who received the YFV17D yellow fever vaccine. In this chain, TRBV3-1 is recombined with TRBJ2-2; the D gene is unclear. The nucleotide sequence reads TGTGCCAGCAGCCCCTATTTTTCCGGGGAGCTGTTTTTT. Protein translation: CASSPYFSGELFF.